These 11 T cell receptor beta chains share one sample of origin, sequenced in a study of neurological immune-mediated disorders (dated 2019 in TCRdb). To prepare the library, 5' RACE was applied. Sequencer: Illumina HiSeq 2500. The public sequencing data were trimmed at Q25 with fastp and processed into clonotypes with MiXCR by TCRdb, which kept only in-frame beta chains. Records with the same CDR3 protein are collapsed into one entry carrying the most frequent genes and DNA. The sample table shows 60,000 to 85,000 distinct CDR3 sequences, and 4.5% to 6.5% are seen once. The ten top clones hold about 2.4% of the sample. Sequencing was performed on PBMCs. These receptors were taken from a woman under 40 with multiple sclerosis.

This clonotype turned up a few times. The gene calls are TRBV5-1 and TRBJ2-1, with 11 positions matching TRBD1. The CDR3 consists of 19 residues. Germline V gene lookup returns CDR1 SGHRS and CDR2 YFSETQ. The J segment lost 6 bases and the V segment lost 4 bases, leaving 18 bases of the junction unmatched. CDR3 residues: CASSSTGTGGLLFVNEQFF. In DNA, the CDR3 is TGCGCCAGCAGCAGCACCGGGACAGGGGGTCTCCTATTTGTCAATGAGCAGTTCTTC.

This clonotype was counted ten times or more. Here the CDR3 reads CASSLVTGELFF. CDR3 DNA: TGTGCCAGCAGCTTAGTGACCGGGGAGCTGTTTTTT. V is TRBV7-8 and J is TRBJ2-2; D not certain. Trimming pared 1 base from V and 5 bases from J, leaving 2 bases between. The V gene's germline CDR1 is SGHVS and CDR2 FQNEAQ. This CDR3 is 12 amino acids long.

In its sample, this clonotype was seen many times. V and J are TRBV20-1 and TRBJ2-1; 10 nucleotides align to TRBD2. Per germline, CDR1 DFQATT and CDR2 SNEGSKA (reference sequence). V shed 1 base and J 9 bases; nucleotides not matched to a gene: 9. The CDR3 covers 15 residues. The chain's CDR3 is CSARVYSGRASEQFF. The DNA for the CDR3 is TGCAGTGCTAGAGTATACAGCGGGAGGGCCAGTGAGCAGTTCTTC.

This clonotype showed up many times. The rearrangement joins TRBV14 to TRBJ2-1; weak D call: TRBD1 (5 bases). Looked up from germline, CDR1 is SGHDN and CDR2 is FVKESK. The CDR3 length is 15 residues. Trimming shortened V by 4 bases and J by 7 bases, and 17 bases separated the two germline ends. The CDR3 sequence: CASSLNGADVNEQFF. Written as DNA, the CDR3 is TGTGCCAGCAGCCTCAATGGGGCTGATGTTAATGAGCAGTTCTTC.

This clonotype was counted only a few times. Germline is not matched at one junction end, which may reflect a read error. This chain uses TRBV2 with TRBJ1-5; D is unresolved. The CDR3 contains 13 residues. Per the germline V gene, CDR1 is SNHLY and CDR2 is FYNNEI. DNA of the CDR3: TGTGCCACCTCGGCCCTCCCGAATCAGCACCAGCATTTT. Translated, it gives CATSALPNQHQHF.

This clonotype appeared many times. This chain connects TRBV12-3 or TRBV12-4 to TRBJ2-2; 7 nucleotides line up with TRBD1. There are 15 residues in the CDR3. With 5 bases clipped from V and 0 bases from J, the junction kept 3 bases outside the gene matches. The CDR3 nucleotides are TGTGCCAGCAGTATAGGGGGCGCGAACACCGGGGAGCTGTTTTTT. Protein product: CASSIGGANTGELFF.

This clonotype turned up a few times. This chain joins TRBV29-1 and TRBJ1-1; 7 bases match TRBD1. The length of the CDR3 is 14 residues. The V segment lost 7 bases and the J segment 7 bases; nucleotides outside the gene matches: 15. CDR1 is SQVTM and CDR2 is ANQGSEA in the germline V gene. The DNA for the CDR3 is TGCAGCGCCTTGGCCCGACAGGGCCTCAGTGAAGCTTTCTTT. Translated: CSALARQGLSEAFF.

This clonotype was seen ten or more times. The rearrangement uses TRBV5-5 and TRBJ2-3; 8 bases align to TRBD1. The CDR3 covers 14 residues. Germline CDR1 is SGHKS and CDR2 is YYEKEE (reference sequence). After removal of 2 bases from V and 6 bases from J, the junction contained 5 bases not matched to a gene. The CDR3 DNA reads TGTGCCAGCAGCTTCGGACAGGGCAGGGATACGCAGTATTTT. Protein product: CASSFGQGRDTQYF.

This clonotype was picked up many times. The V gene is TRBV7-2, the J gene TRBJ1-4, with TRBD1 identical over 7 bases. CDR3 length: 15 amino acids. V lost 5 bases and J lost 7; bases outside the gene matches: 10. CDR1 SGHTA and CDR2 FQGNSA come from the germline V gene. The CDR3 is CASSISTGISEKLFF. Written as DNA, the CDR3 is TGTGCCAGCAGCATTTCGACAGGGATCTCTGAAAAACTGTTTTTT.

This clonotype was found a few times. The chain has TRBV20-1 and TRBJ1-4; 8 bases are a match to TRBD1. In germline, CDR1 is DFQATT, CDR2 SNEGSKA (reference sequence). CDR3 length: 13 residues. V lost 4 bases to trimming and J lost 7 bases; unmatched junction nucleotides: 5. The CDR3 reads CSAKGDRGEKLFF. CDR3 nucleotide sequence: TGCAGTGCTAAGGGTGACAGGGGTGAAAAACTGTTTTTT.

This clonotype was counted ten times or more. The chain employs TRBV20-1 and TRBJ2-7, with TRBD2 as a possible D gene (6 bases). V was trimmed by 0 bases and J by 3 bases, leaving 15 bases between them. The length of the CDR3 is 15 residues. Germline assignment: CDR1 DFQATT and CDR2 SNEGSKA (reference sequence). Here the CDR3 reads CSARDIRGGDYEQYF. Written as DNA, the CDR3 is TGCAGTGCTAGAGATATCCGGGGAGGCGACTACGAGCAGTACTTC.